The 24 T cell receptor beta chains below come from one sample, sequenced in a study of CD4 T cells in relation to SARS-CoV-2 and coronaviruses. Antigen specificity for these receptors is unknown. Before the COVID-19 pandemic, during about 2010-2018, CD4+ T cells were taken from unexposed donors. Isolation of CD4+ T cells took place after roughly nine days in culture. Sequencing used immunoSEQ multiplex PCR; TCRdb keeps in-frame clones, though not all of them. The sample holds roughly 18,000 clones, roughly 77% seen once. Input material: CD4+ T cells from PBMCs, cultured in vitro. The receptors stem from a human donor in good health.

The chain recombines TRBV5-1 with TRBJ2-2, with no clear D. V was cut by 4 bases and J by 6 bases, with 16 bases left in between. The CDR3 is 15 residues long. Germline CDR1 is SGHRS and CDR2 is YFSETQ. Here the CDR3 DNA reads TGCGCCAGCAGCCCTGGACCGCCTCGGCCCGGGGAGCTGTTTTTT. Encoded protein: CASSPGPPRPGELFF.

The rearrangement uses TRBV7-8 and TRBJ1-6; a possible D gene is TRBD1 (5 bases). The CDR3 contains 14 residues. The V end lost 5 bases, the J end lost 6 bases, and 11 bases lay between the germline ends. From germline, CDR1 is SGHVS and CDR2 FQNEAQ. The chain's CDR3 is CASSKPGLNSPLHF. CDR3 nucleotide sequence: TGTGCCAGCAGCAAGCCGGGACTTAATTCACCCCTCCACTTT.

The chain combines TRBV6-5 with TRBJ1-5; D may be TRBD1 (6 bases). From germline, CDR1 is MNHEY and CDR2 SVGAGI. This CDR3 region has 14 residues. V dropped 6 bases and J dropped 2 bases, with 11 bases sitting between them. DNA of the CDR3: TGTGCCAGCAGACTACAGGGTGGCAATCAGCCCCAGCATTTT. The encoded protein is CASRLQGGNQPQHF.

This clone occurred a few times. This sequence joins TRBV4-1 and TRBJ1-5, with D perhaps TRBD1 (5 bases). In germline, CDR1 is MGHRA, CDR2 YSYEKL. There are 17 residues in the CDR3. Trimming cost V 0 bases and J 0 bases, with 12 bases left between them. CDR3 sequence reads: CASSQDWGGNSNQPQHF. The CDR3 DNA is TGCGCCAGCAGCCAAGATTGGGGCGGTAATAGCAATCAGCCCCAGCATTTT.

V and J are TRBV13 and TRBJ2-7; D not certain. This CDR3 is 13 amino acids long. CDR1 PRHDT and CDR2 FYEKMQ come from the germline V gene (reference sequence). The V end was cut by 5 bases, the J end by 3 bases, with 11 bases between. CDR3 protein: CASSTLLGYEQYF. Here the CDR3 DNA reads TGTGCCAGCAGCACCCTTTTGGGCTACGAGCAGTACTTC.

This chain joins TRBV15 and TRBJ1-1; no firm D call. Germline V gene data show CDR1 as LNHNV and CDR2 as YYDKDF (reference sequence). The CDR3 totals 13 residues. V gave up 0 bases and J gave up 1 base, with 3 bases separating them. CDR3 in amino acids: CATSRDKNTEAFF. CDR3 sequence (DNA): TGTGCCACCAGCAGAGACAAGAACACTGAAGCTTTCTTT.

The rearrangement joins TRBV25-1 to TRBJ2-7, with D tentatively TRBD1 (6 bases). V was cut by 6 bases and J by 9 bases, with 12 bases left in between. Germline CDR1 MGHDK, CDR2 SYGVNS. The CDR3 is made up of 11 amino acids. CDR3: CASRRDMRQYF. Here the CDR3 DNA reads TGTGCCAGCAGGAGGGACATGAGGCAGTACTTC.

This chain connects TRBV5-1 to TRBJ2-7; D is perhaps TRBD1 (5 bases). Per the germline V gene, CDR1 is SGHRS and CDR2 is YFSETQ. This CDR3 region has 14 residues. V dropped 0 bases and J dropped 6 bases, with 13 bases sitting between them. The DNA for the CDR3 is TGCGCCAGCAGCTTGGCCAGGGCTGGCGGCGAGCAGTACTTC. This encodes CASSLARAGGEQYF.

J is TRBJ2-5 and V is TRBV6-5, with D tentatively TRBD2 (5 bases). The CDR3 sequence is 14 residues long. V lost 6 bases and J 2 bases, leaving 13 bases between the germline ends. Germline assignment: CDR1 MNHEY and CDR2 SVGAGI. The CDR3 loop is CASRPGTSQETQYF. CDR3 nucleotides: TGTGCCAGCAGGCCGGGAACCTCTCAAGAGACCCAGTACTTC.

The V gene is TRBV27, the J gene TRBJ2-3, with D hard to call. The CDR3 consists of 12 residues. Germline V gives CDR1 MNHEY, CDR2 SMNVEV (reference sequence). With 5 bases removed from V and 3 bases from J, the gap between germline ends came to 6 bases. The CDR3 loop is CASSALTDTQYF. The CDR3 DNA is TGTGCCAGCAGTGCCCTGACAGATACGCAGTATTTT.

The rearrangement links TRBV7-9 to TRBJ2-1, with 9 bases matching TRBD2. There are 15 residues in the CDR3. Germline V lookup: CDR1 SEHNR, CDR2 FQNEAQ (reference sequence). Germline trimming cut 1 base from V and 8 bases from J; bases unmatched to any gene: 6. CDR3 protein: CASSLEGGRVDEQFF. CDR3 bases: TGTGCCAGCAGCTTAGAAGGCGGGAGGGTGGATGAGCAGTTCTTC.

V gene TRBV5-4 combines with J gene TRBJ2-3; 7 nucleotides match TRBD2. Germline CDR1 SGHNT, CDR2 YYREEE (reference sequence). J gave up 5 bases and V 2 bases, and 8 bases lay outside the gene matches. This CDR3 spans 15 amino acids. CDR3 sequence (DNA): TGTGCCAGCAGCTTTCAAGGACTAGTGCGAGATACGCAGTATTTT. Its translation: CASSFQGLVRDTQYF.

This rearrangement joins TRBV5-1 to TRBJ2-3; D not certain. Germline V gene sequence: CDR1 SGHRS, CDR2 YFSETQ. V gave up 0 bases and J gave up 0 bases, with 5 bases separating them. The CDR3 has 14 amino acids. CDR3 sequence reads: CASSLERSTDTQYF. The CDR3 region has the DNA TGCGCCAGCAGCTTGGAACGTAGCACAGATACGCAGTATTTT.

This chain joins TRBV18 and TRBJ1-2; D is ambiguous. The V and J ends lost 1 base and 8 bases respectively, with 11 bases between them. This CDR3 contains 13 residues. The germline V gene encodes CDR1 KGHSH and CDR2 LQKENI. As DNA, the CDR3 is TGTGCCAGCTCACCACTCGAGGCGGGGGGCTACACCTTC. It yields the protein CASSPLEAGGYTF.

The CDR3 DNA sequence: TGTGCCAGCTCCCCTAACCGGGACAGCTACTATGGCTACACCTTC. Residues: CASSPNRDSYYGYTF. The chain employs TRBV6-4 and TRBJ1-2; 7 bases agree with TRBD1. Germline V gene sequence: CDR1 MRHNA, CDR2 SNTAGT. V was pared by 8 bases and J by 3 bases, with 12 bases of the junction left unmatched. CDR3 length: 15 amino acids.

In this sample, this clone turned up once. The chain employs TRBV6-2 or TRBV6-3 and TRBJ2-7; D is ambiguous. Per the germline V gene, CDR1 is MNHEY and CDR2 is SVGEGT. This CDR3 is built from 12 residues. The V gene lost 4 bases and the J gene lost 3 bases, with 7 bases spanning the gap. DNA for the CDR3: TGTGCCAGCAGTTCGCGAAACTACGAGCAGTACTTC. This gives the protein CASSSRNYEQYF.

This sequence joins TRBV19 and TRBJ2-2; TRBD2 might be the D (7 bases). Trimming left V 5 bases short and J 5 bases short, with 12 bases between. The CDR3 has 14 amino acids. Germline assignment: CDR1 LNHDA and CDR2 SQIVND (reference sequence). The CDR3 sequence: CASSRGAATGELFF. The CDR3 DNA reads TGTGCCAGTAGTCGGGGGGCCGCAACCGGGGAGCTGTTTTTT.

V and J are TRBV18 and TRBJ2-7, with 7 positions matching TRBD1. Germline V gene sequence: CDR1 KGHSH, CDR2 LQKENI. V trimming: 6 bases; J trimming: 4 bases; junction bases outside the gene matches: 6. The CDR3 is 13 amino acids. CDR3 loop: CASSTGTAYEQYF. The CDR3 region has the DNA TGTGCCAGCTCGACCGGGACAGCGTACGAGCAGTACTTC.

This clone was seen a handful of times. The chain uses TRBV2 and TRBJ1-2; a weak D match, TRBD1 (5 bases). This CDR3 has 16 residues. CDR1 is SNHLY and CDR2 is FYNNEI in the germline V gene. Deletions cut 5 bases from V and 0 bases from J, with 16 bases between. This CDR3 is CASSLVAGPANYGYTF. As DNA, the CDR3 is TGTGCCAGCAGTTTGGTCGCAGGGCCAGCTAACTATGGCTACACCTTC.

CDR3 DNA sequence: TGTGCCAGCAGCGTAGAGGGGATCTCTGGAAACACCATATATTTT. Amino acid sequence: CASSVEGISGNTIYF. The rearrangement joins TRBV9 to TRBJ1-3, with D tentatively TRBD1 (5 bases). CDR3 length: 15 amino acids. V gave up 0 bases and J gave up 0 bases, with 7 bases separating them. Germline CDR1 is SGDLS and CDR2 is YYNGEE. Full variable domain (remainder filled in from reference TRBV9 and TRBJ1-3): DSGVTQTPKHLITATGQRVTLRCSPRSGDLSVYWYQQSLDQGLQFLIQYYNGEERAKGNILERFSAQQFPDLHSELNLSSLELGDSALYFCASSVEGISGNTIYFGEGSWLTVV.

This clone was observed once. This chain uses TRBV9 with TRBJ2-7; TRBD1 is a possible D gene (7 bases). The CDR3 spans 15 residues. Per the germline V gene, CDR1 is SGDLS and CDR2 is YYNGEE. The V gene lost 0 bases and the J gene lost 7 bases, with 17 bases spanning the gap. The CDR3: CASSVGLAPTGEQYF. The CDR3 DNA follows: TGTGCCAGCAGCGTAGGTCTAGCGCCGACAGGGGAGCAGTACTTC.

The chain has TRBV9 and TRBJ2-7; D is tentatively TRBD1 or TRBD2 (5 bases each). Germline-derived CDR1 and CDR2 are SGDLS and YYNGEE. CDR3 length: 16 amino acids. Trimming left V 3 bases short and J 3 bases short, with 19 bases between. CDR3 loop: CASSEAPRWGFYEQYF. The DNA of the CDR3 is TGTGCCAGCAGCGAGGCCCCGCGGTGGGGGTTCTACGAGCAGTACTTC.

This rearrangement joins TRBV7-8 to TRBJ1-3; D is possibly TRBD1 (6 bases). CDR1 is SGHVS and CDR2 is FQNEAQ in the germline V gene. The CDR3 sequence is 15 residues long. Trimming pared 5 bases from V and 5 bases from J, leaving 16 bases between. The DNA for the CDR3 is TGTGCCAGCAGCCCGGTGGGGGGGGCTAGAAACACCATATATTTT. Amino acid sequence: CASSPVGGARNTIYF.

This clone has a handful of counts. J is TRBJ2-7 and V is TRBV27; D gene unclear. Germline-derived CDR1 and CDR2 are MNHEY and SMNVEV (reference sequence). The CDR3 has 11 amino acids. V was cut by 8 bases and J by 2 bases, with 7 bases left in between. Here the CDR3 reads CASPQPYEQYF. CDR3 DNA sequence: TGTGCCAGCCCGCAACCCTACGAGCAGTACTTC.